This is a list of T cell receptor beta chains from one sample in a study of blood T cell repertoires in COVID-19. TCRdb's table, derived via immunoSEQ multiplex PCR, lists solely in-frame clones and lacks some. The sample has more than 70,000 clones, approximately 88% seen once; the top ten hold 5% to 6.5%. The sequencing sample was made of peripheral blood. The receptors stem from a man in his fifties or sixties with active COVID-19. Each CDR3 is given with its conserved first and last residue. Fields, in order: CDR3 DNA, CDR3 protein, D gene, J gene, V gene, clone size. A D gene is named only where the DNA matches it firmly. Clone size is not always given. Where it is, it says once, few, many or a class for expanded clones.

CDR3 DNA: TGCGCCAGCAGGAGAACAGCGGACTCCTACAATGAGCAGTTCTTC
CDR3 protein: CASRRTADSYNEQFF
D gene: .
J gene: TRBJ2-1
V gene: TRBV5-1
clone size: .

CDR3 DNA: TGTGCCAGCAGCCCGGGACTGGGCAGGCGCTATCAGCCCCAGCATTTT
CDR3 protein: CASSPGLGRRYQPQHF
D gene: .
J gene: TRBJ1-5
V gene: TRBV28
clone size: .

CDR3 DNA: TGCGCCAGCAGCTTACAGACAGGGATGGATTCACCCCTCCACTTT
CDR3 protein: CASSLQTGMDSPLHF
D gene: TRBD1
J gene: TRBJ1-6
V gene: TRBV5-1
clone size: .

CDR3 DNA: TGTGCCAGCAGTTGGGGGACAGGAGGCGAGCAGTACTTC
CDR3 protein: CASSWGTGGEQYF
D gene: TRBD1
J gene: TRBJ2-7
V gene: TRBV6-2/TRBV6-3
clone size: .

CDR3 DNA: TGTGCCAGTAGCCCCCTCGGGGCCAACGTCCTGACTTTC
CDR3 protein: CASSPLGANVLTF
D gene: .
J gene: TRBJ2-6
V gene: TRBV19
clone size: .

CDR3 DNA: TGTGCCACCAGTGATCCAGGACTAGCGGGAGAAGTAGATACGCAGTATTTT
CDR3 protein: CATSDPGLAGEVDTQYF
D gene: TRBD2
J gene: TRBJ2-3
V gene: TRBV24-1
clone size: .

CDR3 DNA: TGTGCCAGTAGTATAGGATGGCAGGGCACTGAAGCTTTCTTT
CDR3 protein: CASSIGWQGTEAFF
D gene: .
J gene: TRBJ1-1
V gene: TRBV19
clone size: .

CDR3 DNA: TGTGCCAGCAGCAAAGCAGGGACTAGCGGGAGCTACCTCGTGGGGGAGCAGTACTTC
CDR3 protein: CASSKAGTSGSYLVGEQYF
D gene: .
J gene: TRBJ2-7
V gene: TRBV21-1
clone size: .

CDR3 DNA: TGTGCCAGCAGCTCAGGAGGGAAGGGCCAAGAGACCCAGTACTTC
CDR3 protein: CASSSGGKGQETQYF
D gene: .
J gene: TRBJ2-5
V gene: TRBV7-9
clone size: once

CDR3 DNA: TGTGCCAGCAGTTCGGACAGCCTGAACACTGAAGCTTTCTTT
CDR3 protein: CASSSDSLNTEAFF
D gene: .
J gene: TRBJ1-1
V gene: TRBV6-4
clone size: .

CDR3 DNA: TGTGCCAGCAGGGGACCGGGACTAGCGGGGCCTTACGAGCAGTACTTC
CDR3 protein: CASRGPGLAGPYEQYF
D gene: TRBD2
J gene: TRBJ2-7
V gene: TRBV7-2
clone size: .

CDR3 DNA: TGTGCCAGCGGGCAGGGGGTCGTGAGGGCCCTCCACTTT
CDR3 protein: CASGQGVVRALHF
D gene: TRBD1
J gene: TRBJ1-6
V gene: TRBV28
clone size: .

CDR3 DNA: TGTGCCAGCAGCCAAGGGGAGAAGCGGGGGGGCGATGAGCAGTTCTTC
CDR3 protein: CASSQGEKRGGDEQFF
D gene: TRBD2
J gene: TRBJ2-1
V gene: TRBV3-1/TRBV3-2
clone size: .

CDR3 DNA: TGTGCCAGCAGCGGCAGGACTAGCGGATCGTCCTACGAGCAGTACTTC
CDR3 protein: CASSGRTSGSSYEQYF
D gene: TRBD2
J gene: TRBJ2-7
V gene: TRBV3-1/TRBV3-2
clone size: .

CDR3 DNA: TGTGCCAGCAGTTTACGGTTCTCACCCCTCCACTTT
CDR3 protein: CASSLRFSPLHF
D gene: .
J gene: TRBJ1-6
V gene: TRBV12-3/TRBV12-4
clone size: .

CDR3 DNA: TGTGCCAGCAGCGTGGGCTGGGTTACGACAGGCAATGAGCAGTTCTTC
CDR3 protein: CASSVGWVTTGNEQFF
D gene: .
J gene: TRBJ2-1
V gene: TRBV11-1
clone size: .

CDR3 DNA: TGTGCCAGCAGCTTAGGGGTTAGCGGGGGTGTGGTCGAGCAGTACTTC
CDR3 protein: CASSLGVSGGVVEQYF
D gene: TRBD2
J gene: TRBJ2-7
V gene: TRBV7-2
clone size: .

CDR3 DNA: TGTGCCAGCAGCTTAGTTCCCGCCGGGACAGCAAGCTATGGCTACACCTTC
CDR3 protein: CASSLVPAGTASYGYTF
D gene: TRBD1
J gene: TRBJ1-2
V gene: TRBV7-2
clone size: .

CDR3 DNA: TGTGCCAGCAGCTTGGGACTAGCGGGGCACACAGATACGCAGTATTTT
CDR3 protein: CASSLGLAGHTDTQYF
D gene: TRBD2
J gene: TRBJ2-3
V gene: TRBV5-5
clone size: .

CDR3 DNA: TGTGCCAGCAGGATAGCGGGAGGGGGGTCGGATACGCAGTATTTT
CDR3 protein: CASRIAGGGSDTQYF
D gene: TRBD2
J gene: TRBJ2-3
V gene: TRBV7-2
clone size: once

CDR3 DNA: TGTGCCAGCAGTGCACCGGGACATTCCAATTATAACACCGGGGAGCTGTTTTTT
CDR3 protein: CASSAPGHSNYNTGELFF
D gene: .
J gene: TRBJ2-2
V gene: TRBV28
clone size: .

CDR3 DNA: TGTGCCAGCAGCGTAAATTACGGACTAGCGGGGAACCAAGAGACCCAGTACTTC
CDR3 protein: CASSVNYGLAGNQETQYF
D gene: TRBD2
J gene: TRBJ2-5
V gene: TRBV7-2
clone size: .

CDR3 DNA: TGTGCCAGCGCGGGACAGGGCCAAGAGACCCAGTACTTC
CDR3 protein: CASAGQGQETQYF
D gene: TRBD1
J gene: TRBJ2-5
V gene: TRBV7-9
clone size: .

CDR3 DNA: TGCGCCAGCAGCACCTCCGGGACAGGGGTTTCCTACGAGCAGTACTTC
CDR3 protein: CASSTSGTGVSYEQYF
D gene: TRBD1
J gene: TRBJ2-7
V gene: TRBV5-1
clone size: once

CDR3 DNA: TGTGCCAGCAGCGGACATGCAGGGGCAGTTTACGAGCAGTACTTC
CDR3 protein: CASSGHAGAVYEQYF
D gene: .
J gene: TRBJ2-7
V gene: TRBV9
clone size: once

CDR3 DNA: TGTGCCAGCAGCAGCCATATGGAGCAGCCCCAGCATTTT
CDR3 protein: CASSSHMEQPQHF
D gene: .
J gene: TRBJ1-5
V gene: TRBV28
clone size: .

CDR3 DNA: TGTGCCAGCAGCCTTGAGGGAGGGGGCTACGAGCAGTACTTC
CDR3 protein: CASSLEGGGYEQYF
D gene: .
J gene: TRBJ2-7
V gene: TRBV7-9
clone size: .

CDR3 DNA: TGCGCCAGCAGTACGGACAGCCCCTACGAGCAGTACTTC
CDR3 protein: CASSTDSPYEQYF
D gene: .
J gene: TRBJ2-7
V gene: TRBV5-1
clone size: .

CDR3 DNA: TGCGCCAGCACTACGATAGGTGCTGGAGGCTACAATGAGCAGTTCTTC
CDR3 protein: CASTTIGAGGYNEQFF
D gene: .
J gene: TRBJ2-1
V gene: TRBV5-1
clone size: .

CDR3 DNA: TGTGCCAGCAGCCGGGGGCTGGTGGGAGATACGCAGTATTTT
CDR3 protein: CASSRGLVGDTQYF
D gene: .
J gene: TRBJ2-3
V gene: TRBV4-2
clone size: .

CDR3 DNA: TGCGCCAGCAGCCAAGTGCCCGGGGGACAGACCCAGTACTTC
CDR3 protein: CASSQVPGGQTQYF
D gene: .
J gene: TRBJ2-5
V gene: TRBV4-3
clone size: .

CDR3 DNA: TGCGCCAGCAGCTTGGTCCTGGGAGGTCAGCCCCAGCATTTT
CDR3 protein: CASSLVLGGQPQHF
D gene: .
J gene: TRBJ1-5
V gene: TRBV5-1
clone size: .

CDR3 DNA: TGTGCCAGCAGCTTTACTAGCGGGCCGCAAGATACGCAGTATTTT
CDR3 protein: CASSFTSGPQDTQYF
D gene: TRBD2
J gene: TRBJ2-3
V gene: TRBV6-5
clone size: .

CDR3 DNA: TGTGCCAGCAGCCCGACAGGGGGCAACTATGGCTACACCTTC
CDR3 protein: CASSPTGGNYGYTF
D gene: TRBD1
J gene: TRBJ1-2
V gene: TRBV5-6
clone size: .

CDR3 DNA: TGTGCCAGCAGCTACCGAAGAAGGAACAGGGGCGAGCAGTACTTC
CDR3 protein: CASSYRRRNRGEQYF
D gene: TRBD1
J gene: TRBJ2-7
V gene: TRBV11-3
clone size: .

CDR3 DNA: TGTGCCAGCAGTTGGACAGGGATGTCCCTAGGGGGGGCCAACGTCCTGACTTTC
CDR3 protein: CASSWTGMSLGGANVLTF
D gene: TRBD1
J gene: TRBJ2-6
V gene: TRBV2
clone size: .

CDR3 DNA: TGTGCCAGCCTAGCGGGCCCCCGAAACAATGGCTACACCTTC
CDR3 protein: CASLAGPRNNGYTF
D gene: .
J gene: TRBJ1-2
V gene: TRBV28
clone size: few

CDR3 DNA: TGTGCCAGTGGAATGGCGGGGACCGGTGTGGAGCAGTACTTC
CDR3 protein: CASGMAGTGVEQYF
D gene: .
J gene: TRBJ2-7
V gene: TRBV10-3
clone size: .

CDR3 DNA: TGTGCCAGCAGCCCCCAGGGGGGAATGATCTATGGCTACACCTTC
CDR3 protein: CASSPQGGMIYGYTF
D gene: TRBD1
J gene: TRBJ1-2
V gene: TRBV11-2
clone size: many

CDR3 DNA: TGTGCCAGCAGTGGCGGTAGCTTTTACAATGAGCAGTTCTTC
CDR3 protein: CASSGGSFYNEQFF
D gene: .
J gene: TRBJ2-1
V gene: TRBV5-5
clone size: .

CDR3 DNA: TGTGCCACCCGGGACAGGGGAAGTTCGCGCTCTGGAAACACCATATATTTT
CDR3 protein: CATRDRGSSRSGNTIYF
D gene: TRBD1
J gene: TRBJ1-3
V gene: TRBV19
clone size: .

CDR3 DNA: TGCGCCAGCAGCTTCTCAGGGGCGGGAGAGACCCAGTACTTC
CDR3 protein: CASSFSGAGETQYF
D gene: .
J gene: TRBJ2-5
V gene: TRBV5-1
clone size: .

CDR3 DNA: TGTGCCAGCAACGAACAGGGCGCCTACGAGCAGTACTTC
CDR3 protein: CASNEQGAYEQYF
D gene: .
J gene: TRBJ2-7
V gene: TRBV12-3/TRBV12-4
clone size: .

CDR3 DNA: TGTGCCAGCAGTTTGGGCCCGGGAGGCTACAATGAGCAGTTCTTC
CDR3 protein: CASSLGPGGYNEQFF
D gene: TRBD2
J gene: TRBJ2-1
V gene: TRBV27
clone size: .

CDR3 DNA: TGTGCCAGCTCACCAGGACTGGATGCTTTTGATACGCAGTATTTT
CDR3 protein: CASSPGLDAFDTQYF
D gene: .
J gene: TRBJ2-3
V gene: TRBV18
clone size: few